This TCR beta chain derives from a study of T cells expressing NK-cell markers. About the research overall: The eight sequenced donors comprised seven who were HCMV-seropositive and one who was seronegative.

TCRdb reprocessed the 5' RACE reads, with one entry per CDR3 protein and no DNA. Recorded for this sample: roughly 420,000 distinct CDR3 sequences. Note on this clonotype: Antigen unknown.

This CDR3 contains 13 residues. Germline V lookup: CDR1 MNHEY, CDR2 SVGAGI. Findings and caveats of the study: Dominant NKG2C+ clonotypes accounted for 1.0-7.0% of CD8+ T cells in about six donors. Whether expanded NKG2C+ T cell clones were HCMV-specific remained unclear.

Sequencing was carried out using blood T cells: a sorted CD56 or NKG2C T cell subset, CD4+ or CD8+ T cells, or bulk PBMC T cells (not recorded which). This sequence was found in a woman between 18 and 70 years old in good health. The V gene is TRBV6-5, the J gene TRBJ1-2. The CDR3 reads CASSYSSYYGYTF.